This TCR beta chain is from a study of blood T cell repertoires in COVID-19. V lost 3 bases, J lost 3 bases, and 6 bases stayed unmatched. Germline V lookup: CDR1 KGHSH, CDR2 LQKENI. This CDR3 has 16 residues. This clone was counted only a few times. This table comes from immunoSEQ multiplex PCR, and its TCRdb copy is limited to in-frame clones, with some not included. The sample yields about 130,000 clones, 70% to 90% seen once. The receptor was derived from a woman aged 45-60 years with acute or convalescent COVID-19. The chain couples TRBV18 to TRBJ1-5; 9 nucleotides align to TRBD1. Specimen: peripheral blood. The CDR3 loop is CASSPGQGPLNQPQHF. The CDR3, as DNA: TGTGCCAGCTCACCTGGACAGGGGCCCCTCAATCAGCCCCAGCATTTT. The whole variable domain, remainder taken from reference TRBV18 and TRBJ1-5, is NAGVMQNPRHLVRRRGQEARLRCSPMKGHSHVYWYRQLPEEGLKFMVYLQKENIIDESGMPKERFSAEFPKEGPSILRIQQVVRGDSAAYFCASSPGQGPLNQPQHFGDGTRLSIL.